This TCR beta chain was captured in a study of blood T cells in healthy people across ages. A J-beta primer mix and a sample-barcoded 5' primer were used in a second PCR of about 7 to 11 cycles. TCRdb itself ran the 5' RACE reads through MiXCR, one entry per CDR3 protein. The sample lists roughly 1.5 million distinct CDR3 sequences, 35% to 45% seen once, with over 3.5% in the top ten. This clonotype was recorded at least ten times. Its target is unknown. The junction and the germline gene differ at one end; a read error may be behind it. The germline V gene has CDR1 SNHLY and CDR2 FYNNEI. The CDR3 is 11 amino acids. Study results and limitations: Long-lived donors carried more naive CD4+ cells and greater diversity than aged donors. It was not possible, with unsorted PBMCs, to conclusively compare naive and antigen-experienced cells.

The rearrangement joins TRBV2 to TRBJ2-1, with D unresolved. Material: blood. The clonotype was recovered from a woman aged 18 to 35 in good health. The CDR3 region is CASTEYNEQFF. CDR3 DNA: TGCGCCAGCACCGAATACAATGAGCAGTTCTTC. Supplemented by reference TRBV2 and TRBJ2-1, the full variable domain reads EPEVTQTPSHQVTQMGQEVILRCVPISNHLYFYWYRQILGQKVEFLVSFYNNEISEKSEIFDDQFSVERPDGSNFTLKIRSTKLEDSAMYFCASTEYNEQFFGPGTRLTVL.